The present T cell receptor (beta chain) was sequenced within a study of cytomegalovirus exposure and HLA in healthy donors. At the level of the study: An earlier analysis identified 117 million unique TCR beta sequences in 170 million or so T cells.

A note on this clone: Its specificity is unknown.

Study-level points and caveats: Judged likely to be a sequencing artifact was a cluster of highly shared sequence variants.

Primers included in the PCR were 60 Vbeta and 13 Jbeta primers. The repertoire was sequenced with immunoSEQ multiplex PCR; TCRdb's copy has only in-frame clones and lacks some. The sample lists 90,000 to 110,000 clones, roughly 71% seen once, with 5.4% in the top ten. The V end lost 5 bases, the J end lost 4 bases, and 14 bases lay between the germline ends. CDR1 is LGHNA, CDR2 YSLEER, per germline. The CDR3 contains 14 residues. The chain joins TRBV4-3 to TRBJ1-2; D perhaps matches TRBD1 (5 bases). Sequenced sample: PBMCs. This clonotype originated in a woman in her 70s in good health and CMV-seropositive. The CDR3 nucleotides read TGCGCCAGCAGCAAGGAGGGGTCCCTCTATGGCTACACCTTC. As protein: CASSKEGSLYGYTF.